What follows are 17 T cell receptor beta chains derived from one specimen sequenced in a study of PD-L1 blockade in urothelial cancer. Time point in this sample: peripheral blood 6 weeks after treatment start. Measured with immunoSEQ multiplex PCR; TCRdb has only the in-frame clones, and not every one. The repertoire consists of over 100,000 clones, with roughly 90% occurring once and the leading ten covering 3% to 4.5%. The sample here was PBMCs, taken around atezolizumab (anti-PD-L1) treatment. These receptors all come from a man aged 55 to 70 with urothelial cancer.

This chain joins TRBV10-3 and TRBJ2-2, with a weak D call TRBD1 (7 bases). From germline, CDR1 is ENHRY and CDR2 SYGVKD. Trimming took 3 bases from V and 7 from J, leaving 15 bases between them. The CDR3 extends over 15 amino acids. The CDR3 DNA is TGTGCCATCAGTGACGACAGGGAGGCCGGCGGGGAGCTGTTTTTT. Translating it yields CAISDDREAGGELFF.

This clone has only one observation. This rearrangement joins TRBV4-2 to TRBJ2-1; TRBD2 matches at 7 bases. The germline CDR1 and CDR2 sequences are LGHNA and YNFKEQ. This CDR3 is built from 15 residues. The ends lost 4 bases at V and 2 bases at J; junction bases unmatched: 5. The CDR3 nucleotides are TGTGCCAGCAGCCCACCTAGCGGAGCCTACAATGAGCAGTTCTTC. The encoded protein is CASSPPSGAYNEQFF.

The chain combines TRBV10-3 with TRBJ2-3, with 9 bases fitting TRBD1. After removal of 3 bases from V and 4 bases from J, the junction contained 2 bases not matched to a gene. CDR1 is ENHRY, CDR2 SYGVKD, per germline. This CDR3 contains 14 residues. This chain's CDR3 is CAISDRQGADTQYF. The CDR3 bases are TGTGCCATCAGTGATAGACAGGGGGCAGATACGCAGTATTTT.

The gene calls are TRBV11-2 and TRBJ1-1, with 7 bases that match TRBD1. Trimming took 1 base from V and 0 from J; bases not matched to a gene: 2. The CDR3 totals 15 residues. The V gene's germline CDR1 is SGHAT and CDR2 FQNNGV. CDR3 residues: CASSLAGGLNTEAFF. The CDR3 DNA sequence: TGTGCCAGCAGCTTAGCAGGGGGACTGAACACTGAAGCTTTCTTT.

This clone came up a few times. The chain employs TRBV14 and TRBJ1-2; D may be TRBD1 (5 bases). This CDR3 has 14 amino acids. Trimming stripped 1 base from V and 8 bases from J, with 14 bases between. Germline V gene sequence: CDR1 SGHDN, CDR2 FVKESK. The CDR3 DNA reads TGTGCCAGCAGCCAAGGCGGACATTCCAGCGGCTACACCTTC. It encodes CASSQGGHSSGYTF.

This rearrangement joins TRBV5-1 to TRBJ2-6, with D tentatively TRBD1 (5 bases). The CDR3 has 15 amino acids. Germline values: CDR1 SGHRS, CDR2 YFSETQ. Trimming stripped 3 bases from V and 0 bases from J, with 7 bases between. The CDR3 here is CASSSQGSGANVLTF. The DNA of the CDR3 is TGCGCCAGCAGCTCCCAGGGCTCTGGGGCCAACGTCCTGACTTTC.

The gene calls are TRBV7-2 and TRBJ2-7; TRBD2 aligns across 14 bases. Trimming took 0 bases from V and 2 from J; bases not matched to a gene: 6. CDR1 is SGHTA and CDR2 is FQGNSA in the germline V gene. This CDR3 region has 18 residues. Here the CDR3 reads CASSLARGLAGVTYEQYF. The DNA for the CDR3 is TGTGCCAGCAGCTTAGCGCGGGGACTAGCGGGAGTGACCTACGAGCAGTACTTC. The complete variable domain, with remaining parts taken from reference TRBV7-2 and TRBJ2-7, reads GAGVSQSPSNKVTEKGKDVELRCDPISGHTALYWYRQSLGQGLEFLIYFQGNSAPDKSGLPSDRFSAERTGGSVSTLTIQRTQQEDSAVYLCASSLARGLAGVTYEQYFGPGTRLTVT.

This clone was observed a few times. The rearrangement links TRBV2 to TRBJ2-7, with a possible D match to TRBD2 (7 bases). This CDR3 is 13 amino acids long. Trimming left V 1 base short and J 11 bases short, with 15 bases between. CDR1 is SNHLY and CDR2 is FYNNEI in the germline V gene. The CDR3 here is CASSEGGGGRKYF. The CDR3, as DNA: TGTGCCAGCAGTGAAGGAGGGGGAGGGAGGAAGTACTTC.

The V gene is TRBV6-1, the J gene TRBJ2-7; 7 positions agree with TRBD1. V lost 8 bases and J lost 4; bases outside the gene matches: 8. The CDR3 has 13 amino acids. Germline values: CDR1 MNHNS, CDR2 SASEGT. The CDR3 coding sequence is TGTGCCAGCGACAGGGTAGGTCCATACGAGCAGTACTTC. Residues: CASDRVGPYEQYF.

The V and J genes are TRBV19 and TRBJ2-2, with 7 positions matching TRBD1. The ends lost 6 bases at V and 2 bases at J; junction bases unmatched: 6. The CDR3 is 15 residues long. Looked up from germline, CDR1 is LNHDA and CDR2 is SQIVND (reference sequence). CDR3 bases: TGTGCCAGTAGCTCCGGGACAGCCAACACCGGGGAGCTGTTTTTT. It specifies CASSSGTANTGELFF.

V and J are TRBV7-2 and TRBJ1-3; 7 nucleotides agree with TRBD1. This CDR3 is built from 15 residues. The trim removed 5 bases at V and 6 bases at J, leaving 10 bases unmatched. The germline V gene has CDR1 SGHTA and CDR2 FQGNSA. The CDR3 DNA is TGTGCCAGCAGCCTCGGGACAGTCCCTCTAAACACCATATATTTT. Amino acids: CASSLGTVPLNTIYF.

The chain is built from TRBV4-2 and TRBJ2-1; 7 nucleotides align to TRBD2. This CDR3 is built from 17 residues. Germline loops: CDR1 LGHNA, CDR2 YNFKEQ. V shed 1 base and J 15 bases; nucleotides not matched to a gene: 21. Written as DNA, the CDR3 is TGTGCCAGCAGCCAAGGGCCAGCGGGAACCGGGGAAGGGTGGTCGTTCTTC. It encodes CASSQGPAGTGEGWSFF.

In its sample, this clone was seen once. The chain carries TRBV12-5 and TRBJ1-1, with a tentative D call TRBD1 (5 bases). Germline values: CDR1 LGHNT, CDR2 FRNRAP. The CDR3 extends over 14 amino acids. Trimming left V 6 bases short and J 9 bases short, with 20 bases between. CDR3 bases: TGTGCTAGTGGAACTAGCCAAGAATTGGGGCAAGCTTTCTTT. Translating it yields CASGTSQELGQAFF.

This chain joins TRBV7-2 and TRBJ1-6; the D gene is possibly TRBD1 (5 bases). Per germline, CDR1 SGHTA and CDR2 FQGNSA. The germline V and J ends were trimmed by 2 bases and 0 bases, with 11 bases remaining between them. The length of the CDR3 is 17 residues. In DNA, the CDR3 is TGTGCCAGCAGCTTACGGGGGGGGAGCTCCTATAATTCACCCCTCCACTTT. Protein product: CASSLRGGSSYNSPLHF.

V is TRBV7-3 and J is TRBJ2-3, with TRBD2 as a possible D gene (6 bases). This CDR3 is built from 14 residues. The germline V and J ends were trimmed by 5 bases and 6 bases, with 15 bases remaining between them. Germline V lookup: CDR1 SGHTA, CDR2 FQGTGA. The CDR3: CASSPSRRGDTQYF. In DNA, the CDR3 is TGTGCCAGCAGCCCCTCTAGGCGGGGTGATACGCAGTATTTT. Looking up the rest from reference TRBV7-3 and TRBJ2-3 gives the full variable domain: GAGVSQTPSNKVTEKGKYVELRCDPISGHTALYWYRQSLGQGPEFLIYFQGTGAADDSGLPNDRFFAVRPEGSVSTLKIQRTERGDSAVYLCASSPSRRGDTQYFGPGTRLTVL.

The chain couples TRBV9 to TRBJ2-5, with 8 bases fitting TRBD1. The V and J ends lost 4 bases and 5 bases, in that order; junction bases with no gene match: 7. The CDR3 contains 14 residues. Germline V gives CDR1 SGDLS, CDR2 YYNGEE. The CDR3 sequence: CASSFGQGGETQYF. Written as DNA, the CDR3 is TGTGCCAGCAGCTTCGGACAGGGAGGCGAGACCCAGTACTTC.

This clone was detected once. In DNA form, the CDR3 reads TGTGCCAGCAGCTTCTTCCTAGCGGGAGCTCAAGAGACCCAGTACTTC. Translation gives CASSFFLAGAQETQYF. The chain uses TRBV7-2 and TRBJ2-5; 10 nucleotides line up with TRBD2. The CDR3 spans 16 residues. Germline V gene lookup returns CDR1 SGHTA and CDR2 FQGNSA. Trimming removed 3 bases from V and 2 bases from J; junction bases left unmatched: 6.